A selection of T cell receptor beta chains follows, all from one sample in a study of cytomegalovirus exposure and HLA in healthy donors. The data were produced by immunoSEQ multiplex PCR, yet TCRdb's version contains in-frame clones alone and is incomplete. This table holds under 200,000 clones, around 67% found once. Sequencing was carried out using PBMCs. The receptors originated from a woman between 18 and 29 years old in good health and CMV-seropositive. Both conserved end residues are part of each CDR3. The order of the fields is D gene, J gene, V gene, clone size, CDR3 protein, CDR3 DNA. D genes are given only for firm matches. Rows give clone size only sometimes, using once, few, many, or a class for an expanded clone.

d_gene: .; j_gene: TRBJ1-1; v_gene: TRBV6-1; abundance: .; CDR3aa: CASSPIPIGGTEAFF; CDR3nt: TGTGCCAGCAGTCCCATCCCCATCGGGGGGACTGAAGCTTTCTTT
d_gene: TRBD1; j_gene: TRBJ2-2; v_gene: TRBV7-3; abundance: .; CDR3aa: CASSPGQENTGELFF; CDR3nt: TGTGCCAGCAGCCCAGGACAGGAAAACACCGGGGAGCTGTTTTTT
d_gene: TRBD1; j_gene: TRBJ1-2; v_gene: TRBV2; abundance: .; CDR3aa: CASSYGQGGGYGYTF; CDR3nt: TGTGCCAGCAGCTACGGACAGGGAGGGGGCTATGGCTACACCTTC
d_gene: .; j_gene: TRBJ2-2; v_gene: TRBV9; abundance: .; CDR3aa: CASSTEQGRATGELFF; CDR3nt: TGTGCCAGCAGCACAGAACAGGGACGGGCCACCGGGGAGCTGTTTTTT
d_gene: TRBD2; j_gene: TRBJ2-1; v_gene: TRBV5-4; abundance: .; CDR3aa: CASNPPGLAVNEQFF; CDR3nt: TGTGCCAGCAACCCCCCGGGACTAGCGGTCAATGAGCAGTTCTTC
d_gene: .; j_gene: TRBJ2-7; v_gene: TRBV2; abundance: few; CDR3aa: CASSGLLAYEQYF; CDR3nt: TGTGCCAGCAGTGGACTGCTCGCCTACGAGCAGTACTTC
d_gene: TRBD1; j_gene: TRBJ2-7; v_gene: TRBV27; abundance: .; CDR3aa: CASSLGTGGTYEQYF; CDR3nt: TGTGCCAGCAGTTTAGGAACAGGGGGAACCTACGAGCAGTACTTC
d_gene: .; j_gene: TRBJ1-2; v_gene: TRBV29-1; abundance: .; CDR3aa: CSAGSRDYGYTF; CDR3nt: TGCAGCGCCGGCTCCAGGGACTATGGCTACACCTTC
d_gene: .; j_gene: TRBJ1-4; v_gene: TRBV4-1; abundance: .; CDR3aa: CASSQGGLYGNEKLFF; CDR3nt: TGCGCCAGCAGCCAAGGGGGACTTTATGGTAATGAAAAACTGTTTTTT
d_gene: TRBD1; j_gene: TRBJ1-4; v_gene: TRBV27; abundance: .; CDR3aa: CASSPTGGDEKLFF; CDR3nt: TGTGCCAGCAGTCCCACAGGGGGAGATGAAAAACTGTTTTTT
d_gene: .; j_gene: TRBJ2-3; v_gene: TRBV7-2; abundance: few; CDR3aa: CASSLRTERVRTDTQYF; CDR3nt: TGTGCCAGCAGCTTAAGGACGGAGAGGGTTAGGACAGATACGCAGTATTTT
d_gene: TRBD1; j_gene: TRBJ1-2; v_gene: TRBV7-2; abundance: .; CDR3aa: CASSFWTGPNYGYTF; CDR3nt: TGTGCCAGCAGCTTCTGGACAGGGCCAAACTATGGCTACACCTTC
d_gene: TRBD1; j_gene: TRBJ2-7; v_gene: TRBV5-1; abundance: .; CDR3aa: CASSLNIGQGTYEQYF; CDR3nt: TGCGCCAGCAGCTTGAATATTGGACAGGGGACCTACGAGCAGTACTTC
d_gene: TRBD1; j_gene: TRBJ1-2; v_gene: TRBV2; abundance: .; CDR3aa: CARGQVSLYGYTF; CDR3nt: TGTGCCAGAGGACAGGTCAGCCTGTATGGCTACACCTTC
d_gene: .; j_gene: TRBJ1-6; v_gene: TRBV7-9; abundance: .; CDR3aa: CASNTHYNSPLHF; CDR3nt: TGTGCCAGCAACACACACTATAATTCACCCCTCCACTTT
d_gene: .; j_gene: TRBJ2-7; v_gene: TRBV28; abundance: few; CDR3aa: CASSLRGGALGSQYF; CDR3nt: TGTGCCAGCAGTTTAAGAGGGGGGGCCCTGGGATCGCAGTACTTC
d_gene: .; j_gene: TRBJ1-3; v_gene: TRBV5-4; abundance: .; CDR3aa: CASSLGQGLAGNTIYF; CDR3nt: TGTGCCAGCAGCTTGGGGCAGGGACTTGCTGGAAACACCATATATTTT
d_gene: .; j_gene: TRBJ2-3; v_gene: TRBV5-1; abundance: few; CDR3aa: CASSLGIGQSTDTQYF; CDR3nt: TGCGCCAGCAGCTTGGGCATAGGACAGAGCACAGATACGCAGTATTTT
d_gene: .; j_gene: TRBJ2-7; v_gene: TRBV28; abundance: .; CDR3aa: CASIQRLDSVSYEQYF; CDR3nt: TGTGCCAGCATCCAAAGACTGGACTCCGTTAGCTACGAGCAGTACTTC
d_gene: .; j_gene: TRBJ1-3; v_gene: TRBV2; abundance: .; CDR3aa: CASTEWASGNTIYF; CDR3nt: TGTGCCAGCACTGAATGGGCCTCTGGAAACACCATATATTTT
d_gene: .; j_gene: TRBJ2-1; v_gene: TRBV2; abundance: .; CDR3aa: CASSKLEWNEQFF; CDR3nt: TGTGCCAGCAGCAAACTAGAATGGAATGAGCAGTTCTTC
d_gene: TRBD2; j_gene: TRBJ2-1; v_gene: TRBV7-3; abundance: .; CDR3aa: CASSRLAGGRNEQFF; CDR3nt: TGTGCCAGCAGCCGACTAGCGGGAGGTAGAAATGAGCAGTTCTTC
d_gene: .; j_gene: TRBJ2-7; v_gene: TRBV29-1; abundance: .; CDR3aa: CSAEGGDPCEQYF; CDR3nt: TGCAGCGCTGAAGGCGGGGATCCCTGCGAGCAGTACTTC